This record concerns one T cell receptor beta chain sequence. The clone's antigen remains unknown. Base qualities were left out, and no much larger clone turns up one base away. This sample is drawn from a study of blood T cell repertoires in COVID-19 (dated by TCRdb to about 2020). Notes on the research overall: Collaborator samples came from the United States, Italy and Spain and covered acute and convalescent phases of COVID-19. The prospective study material was composed of cDNA or gDNA derived from T cells, B-cell-depleted T cells, or PBMCs. The repertoires were released in a freely available public database intended as a resource for research on the immune response to SARS-CoV-2. The dataset comprised deeply sampled blood TCRbeta repertoires from subjects exposed to, actively infected with, or recovered from COVID-19. HLA class I and class II types, where available, came from metadata supplied by the sample provider rather than from assay-based typing. The samples were drawn from two sources: the first 160 participants of the ongoing ImmuneRACE study, and 1,254 subjects contributed by 6 global collaborators. The sample metadata nearly always contained a de-identified subject ID, COVID-19 status, age in years and sex.

As encoded in the germline V gene, CDR1 is LGHNA while CDR2 is YNFKEQ. Its CDR3 holds 15 amino acids, cysteine through phenylalanine. Kept here is only the CDR3 DNA, which spans 45 bases and is read in frame from base 1. Here V drops 2 bases and J drops 4 bases, and the junction holds 8 bases not matched to any gene. TCRbeta CDR3 regions were amplified from genomic DNA by means of the immunoSEQ Assay, a bias-controlled multiplex PCR. The original methods were these. Within the assay, amplification of reference gene primers was used to estimate how many nucleated cells each sample contained. To quantify the absolute abundance of each unique TCRbeta CDR3 rearrangement, sequence reads were collapsed and filtered. Productive Simpson clonality was computed per sample as the square root of Simpson's diversity index over productive rearrangements. As stored in TCRdb, this immuneACCESS dataset retains in-frame rearrangements with V and J assigned. A fraction of the clones does not appear; measured against another copy, unresolved V genes explain less than half of the discrepancy, and the remainder lacks a known reason. That table supplies the V and J calls and clone size; D and trimming were determined from the DNA. A total of about 98,000 clones appear in this sample, over 75% of them only once. The ten largest account for about 10% of the sample.

What the study reported, not specific to this receptor: How much clinical and demographic metadata was included differed by source and by participant, and the metadata was provided uncurated.

Collaborating institutions collected whole blood in K2EDTA tubes following their own protocols. For TCRbeta analysis, collaborators shipped samples in one of three forms: frozen whole blood, isolated PBMCs, or DNA extracted from either of those sample types. The receptor was derived from an elderly woman with acute or convalescent COVID-19. Sequences were obtained from peripheral blood. The chain uses TRBV4-2 and TRBJ2-7, with 7 bases in between that match TRBD2. The CDR3 region has the sequence CASSQLAGGTYEQYF. The nucleotides read TGTGCCAGCAGCCAATTAGCCGGGGGGACGTACGAGCAGTACTTC.